Following are 2 T cell receptor beta chains from one sample sequenced in a study of T-cell memory formation after mild COVID-19 (dated by TCRdb to about 2021). Libraries were constructed by 5' RACE. TCRdb records Illumina NovaSeq 6000 as the sequencer. The public reads were run again by TCRdb, first through fastp at Q25 and then through MiXCR, and only productive beta chains were kept. Identical CDR3 proteins give one entry, which carries the most common genes and DNA. The sample has around 150,000 distinct CDR3 sequences on record, more than 9% of them singletons. The ten largest clones capture approximately 3.8% of the sample. The material sequenced was PBMCs or a T cell subset sorted from them (not recorded which). The receptor set was obtained from a man aged 18-30 years who had mild COVID-19 (a few samples of this study predate the infection). The sample titles of this study are shuffled in the database, so cell type and time point are left out; the donor was told from shared clones.

The rearrangement joins TRBV7-2 to TRBJ1-1, with D tentatively TRBD1 (6 bases). The length of the CDR3 is 13 residues. The V and J ends lost 11 bases and 4 bases respectively, with 17 bases between them. The germline CDR1 and CDR2 sequences are SGHTA and FQGNSA. The CDR3 spells CAALRSGATEAFF. CDR3 sequence (DNA): TGTGCCGCGCTTAGGTCGGGGGCCACTGAAGCTTTCTTT.

The chain uses TRBV12-3 or TRBV12-4 and TRBJ2-7, with D tentatively TRBD1 (6 bases). Trimming took 3 bases from V and 0 from J, leaving 18 bases between them. The length of the CDR3 is 17 residues. The chain's CDR3 is CASSFFGRGLSSYEQYF. CDR3 nucleotide sequence: TGTGCCAGCAGTTTTTTTGGCAGGGGCCTTAGCTCCTACGAGCAGTACTTC.